This TCR beta chain was obtained from a study of blood T cell repertoires in COVID-19. About the study: Sites across the United States, Italy and Spain contributed samples from acute and convalescent COVID-19. T cells, B-cell-depleted T cells, or PBMCs supplied cDNA or gDNA.

As processed by the authors: Amplification of reference gene primers provided the estimated nucleated cell counts. The table came from immunoSEQ multiplex PCR; TCRdb's copy has only in-frame clones and leaves some out. The V and J calls and clone size come from that table; D and trimming were worked out from the DNA. The sample has more than 80,000 clones, over 75% seen once. The CDR3 runs to 15 residues. Per the germline V gene, CDR1 is MNHNY and CDR2 is SVGAGI (reference sequence). V was pared by 4 bases and J by 0 bases, with 10 bases between. Source material: peripheral blood. The TCR originated in a man aged 80 or over with acute or convalescent COVID-19. The chain couples TRBV6-6 to TRBJ2-1; D is unresolved. CDR3 amino acids: CASSLADNSYNEQFF. DNA of the CDR3: TGTGCCAGCAGTTTGGCAGACAACTCCTACAATGAGCAGTTCTTC.